These 18 T cell receptor beta chains were all obtained from the same sample, sequenced in a study of blood T cells in healthy people across ages. The second PCR ran roughly 6 to 12 cycles with a sample-barcoded 5' primer and J-beta primers. Each CDR3 protein gets one entry after TCRdb re-called the 5' RACE reads with MiXCR. The sample consists of about 1.7 million distinct CDR3 sequences, 28% of them appearing once. The sequenced material came from blood. All receptors derive from a woman aged 25 to 39 in good health.

This chain uses TRBV28 with TRBJ1-2, with TRBD1 as a possible D gene (5 bases). V was pared by 5 bases and J by 7 bases, with 11 bases between. The CDR3 length is 12 residues. Germline V gene lookup returns CDR1 MDHEN and CDR2 SYDVKM. CDR3 residues: CASSDDSSGYTF. DNA of the CDR3: TGTGCCAGCAGTGATGACAGCTCTGGCTACACCTTC.

The gene calls are TRBV18 and TRBJ1-2, with 9 bases lining up with TRBD1. Germline CDR1 and CDR2: KGHSH and LQKENI. The CDR3 length is 15 residues. V shed 6 bases, J shed 6 bases, and the junction held 11 bases outside the gene matches. The CDR3 DNA sequence: TGTGCCAGCTCCCGGGGGACAGGGCTGATGGATGGCTACACCTTC. Translating it yields CASSRGTGLMDGYTF. The whole variable domain, filled in from reference TRBV18 and TRBJ1-2, reads NAGVMQNPRHLVRRRGQEARLRCSPMKGHSHVYWYRQLPEEGLKFMVYLQKENIIDESGMPKERFSAEFPKEGPSILRIQQVVRGDSAAYFCASSRGTGLMDGYTFGSGTRLTVV.

Ten or more counts support this clonotype. The chain recombines TRBV7-2 with TRBJ2-7; 12 nucleotides align to TRBD2. Trimming cost V 5 bases and J 2 bases; bases outside gene matches: 4. The germline V gene encodes CDR1 SGHTA and CDR2 FQGNSA. The CDR3 consists of 15 residues. The CDR3 nucleotides are TGTGCCAGCAGCACCGGACTAGCGGGAACCTACGAGCAGTACTTC. Encoded protein: CASSTGLAGTYEQYF.

The chain couples TRBV5-1 to TRBJ2-7, with 8 bases aligning to TRBD1. CDR1 SGHRS and CDR2 YFSETQ come from the germline V gene. Trimming took 4 bases from V and 4 from J; bases not matched to a gene: 10. This CDR3 contains 15 residues. The CDR3 nucleotides read TGCGCCAGCAGCCTGGGGCCGGACAGGGCTTACGAGCAGTACTTC. Translating gives CASSLGPDRAYEQYF. Looking up the rest from reference TRBV5-1 and TRBJ2-7 gives the full variable domain: KAGVTQTPRYLIKTRGQQVTLSCSPISGHRSVSWYQQTPGQGLQFLFEYFSETQRNKGNFPGRFSGRQFSNSRSEMNVSTLELGDSALYLCASSLGPDRAYEQYFGPGTRLTVT.

This clonotype has just a few counts. Being one base from a much bigger clone, this may be a read error. The V and J genes are TRBV20-1 and TRBJ2-4; maybe TRBD2 (6 bases). This CDR3 spans 14 amino acids. Germline assignment: CDR1 DFQATT and CDR2 SNEGSKA (reference sequence). V lost 3 bases and J lost 13, with 22 bases in between. The CDR3 region has the DNA TGCAGTGCTAGTCGGGGGAGCTCCTACAATGAGCAGTACTTC. Translation: CSASRGSSYNEQYF.

This clonotype showed up many times. This chain connects TRBV11-2 to TRBJ2-5; 8 nucleotides line up with TRBD1. J was trimmed by 1 base and V by 5 bases; bases with no gene match: 6. CDR1 is SGHAT, CDR2 FQNNGV, per germline. This CDR3 is 15 amino acids long. The CDR3 DNA reads TGTGCCAGCAGCCCCGGGACAGGCCTCCAAGAGACCCAGTACTTC. Translated, it gives CASSPGTGLQETQYF.

The chain couples TRBV25-1 to TRBJ2-7; maybe TRBD2 (5 bases). The CDR3 runs to 13 residues. Trimming cost V 4 bases and J 3 bases, with 10 bases left between them. Germline CDR1 reads MGHDK; CDR2 reads SYGVNS. This CDR3 reads CASSGGALYEQYF. For the CDR3, the DNA is TGTGCCAGCAGTGGGGGAGCACTCTACGAGCAGTACTTC.

Notes on this clonotype: Since a much larger clone is just one base distant, this may be a read error. This chain links TRBV12-3 or TRBV12-4 with TRBJ1-2; 7 nucleotides match TRBD1. V was pared by 0 bases and J by 6 bases, with 4 bases of the junction left unmatched. The CDR3 is 14 residues long. In DNA, the CDR3 is TGTGCCAGCAGTTTAGCCAGGGGGTTTGATGGCTACACCTTC. This encodes CASSLARGFDGYTF.

There are a few counts of this clonotype. The chain joins TRBV20-1 to TRBJ1-5; weak D call: TRBD1 (5 bases). There are 15 residues in the CDR3. Germline V gene sequence: CDR1 DFQATT, CDR2 SNEGSKA (reference sequence). Trimming took 6 bases from V and 1 from J, leaving 16 bases between them. The CDR3 DNA sequence: TGCAGTGCCCCCACTCAGGGCCGGAGCAATCAGCCCCAGCATTTT. Translating it yields CSAPTQGRSNQPQHF.

The rearrangement joins TRBV11-2 to TRBJ2-2, with D hard to call. CDR3 length: 15 amino acids. The V end lost 5 bases, the J end lost 3 bases, and 13 bases lay between the germline ends. Germline CDR1 and CDR2: SGHAT and FQNNGV. CDR3 residues: CASSPANSDTGELFF. The CDR3 coding sequence is TGTGCCAGCAGCCCGGCTAACTCGGACACCGGGGAGCTGTTTTTT.

The chain combines TRBV6-2 or TRBV6-3 with TRBJ2-1; 7 positions agree with TRBD2. With V trimmed by 4 bases and J by 4 bases, 16 bases remained unmatched. The CDR3 contains 18 residues. The V gene's germline CDR1 is MNHEY and CDR2 SVGEGT. Written as DNA, the CDR3 is TGTGCCAGCAGTTGGCTGGCGGGGGAATCCCCCCCTTACAATGAGCAGTTCTTC. Translated: CASSWLAGESPPYNEQFF.

This clonotype was recorded many times. The chain joins TRBV29-1 to TRBJ1-5, with TRBD1 matching over 9 bases. CDR1 SQVTM and CDR2 ANQGSEA come from the germline V gene. This CDR3 comprises 12 residues. V was pared by 6 bases and J by 4 bases, with 1 base of the junction left unmatched. The CDR3 nucleotides are TGCAGCGTCGGGACAGGGAATCAGCCCCAGCATTTT. Its translation: CSVGTGNQPQHF.

This clonotype was seen only a few times. The junction shows a germline mismatch at one end, possibly a read error. This rearrangement joins TRBV5-5 to TRBJ1-4; no definite D call. The CDR3 covers 18 residues. Germline V CDR1 and CDR2: SGHKS, YYEKEE (reference sequence). The CDR3: CTSSSSNTQSATNEKLFF. The CDR3 DNA reads as TGTACCAGCAGCTCATCAAATACACAATCTGCAACTAATGAAAAACTGTTTTTT.

As for this clonotype: This may be a read error, as it is one base from a much larger clone. The gene calls are TRBV7-6 and TRBJ2-5; 9 bases match TRBD2. J gave up 11 bases and V 2 bases, and 15 bases lay outside the gene matches. The germline CDR1 and CDR2 sequences are SGHVS and FNYEAQ. This CDR3 contains 16 residues. The CDR3 region is CASSLISGGAYNEQYF. The CDR3 bases are TGTGCCAGCAGCTTAATTAGCGGGGGCGCTTACAATGAGCAGTACTTC.

This clonotype was picked up a small number of times. The chain joins TRBV12-3 or TRBV12-4 to TRBJ2-6; unclear D gene. V was pared by 3 bases and J by 4 bases, with 10 bases between. The CDR3 is 15 residues long. For the CDR3, the DNA is TGTGCCAGCAGTTTCCAGTCGGCGGGGGCCAACGTCCTGACTTTC. Protein sequence: CASSFQSAGANVLTF.

The chain uses TRBV7-8 and TRBJ1-2; no definite D call. The germline V and J ends were trimmed by 7 bases and 0 bases, with 6 bases remaining between them. CDR1 is SGHVS, CDR2 FQNEAQ, per germline. This CDR3 contains 12 residues. DNA of the CDR3: TGTGCCAGCAACACGGCTAACTATGGCTACACCTTC. Protein product: CASNTANYGYTF.

In this sample, this clonotype turned up many times. The gene calls are TRBV5-5 and TRBJ2-7; possible D gene TRBD1, 5 bases. From germline, CDR1 is SGHKS and CDR2 YYEKEE (reference sequence). The CDR3 runs to 14 residues. Trimming took off 2 bases at V and 2 bases at J, with 11 bases between the two ends. CDR3 sequence: CASSFRQGTYEQYF. The CDR3 DNA sequence: TGTGCCAGCAGCTTTCGTCAGGGCACCTACGAGCAGTACTTC.

This clonotype has only a few counts. This chain uses TRBV4-1 with TRBJ1-5; TRBD1 is a possible D gene (6 bases). The germline gives CDR1 MGHRA, CDR2 YSYEKL. Trimming cost V 1 base and J 7 bases, with 17 bases left between them. The CDR3 runs to 16 residues. This chain's CDR3 is CASSQGSGQPNQPQHF. The CDR3, as DNA: TGCGCCAGCAGCCAAGGTTCCGGACAGCCCAACCAGCCCCAGCATTTT.